Sequencing of this T cell receptor (delta chain) was carried out in a study of gamma delta lymphoproliferative disorders and STAT genes. Turning to the study itself: The LymphoTrack Dx TCRG Assay amplified gamma chains from at least 50 ng of genomic DNA.

TCRdb re-processed the multiplex PCR reads via CATT. The sample includes around 3,700 delta-chain clones, roughly 1.2% of them seen just once. In this sample, this clone turned up a few times. This likely came from a read error, as a far larger clone is one base away. Additional DNA sequences in this sample encode the identical CDR3. The receptor sequences were amplified from genomic DNA of peripheral blood mononuclear cells. The CDR3 extends over 20 amino acids. Per germline, CDR1 GEAIGNYY and CDR2 EKD. The V end was cut by 0 bases, the J end by 4 bases, with 29 bases between. Sequencing was carried out using blood. This receptor was taken from a human donor in good health. V and J are TRDV2 and TRDJ1, with D possibly TRDD3 on 5 matching bases. In nucleotides, the CDR3 is TGTGCCTGTGACACCGTGTCAGGGGGCCAATTGGATGTACCGCTCGATAAACTCATCTTT. It is translated as CACDTVSGGQLDVPLDKLIF.